Sequencing of this T cell receptor beta chain was carried out in a study of blood T cell repertoires in COVID-19. The overall study: Some COVID-19 samples were acute and others convalescent; all came from the United States, Italy and Spain.

Authors' methods: The assay estimated nucleated cells by amplifying reference gene primers. Repertoires were generated with immunoSEQ multiplex PCR, while TCRdb's copy carries only in-frame clones and drops some. V, J and clone size are taken as reported in that table, and D and trimming were inferred from the DNA itself. Of 200,000 to 250,000 clones listed, roughly four fifths are singletons. Individuals drawn from 20 to 25 US areas were about 18 to 100 years old. Participant-given clinical history determined each cohort assignment. This CDR3 region has 16 residues. The junction had 6 bases not matched to a gene; V was cut back by 4 bases and J by 3 bases. The germline CDR1 and CDR2 sequences are LNHDA and SQIVND (reference sequence).

The chain joins TRBV19 to TRBJ1-1; 12 bases fit TRBD1. Specimen: PBMCs or T cells enriched from blood (not recorded which). The source of this sequence is a man aged 55 to 69 who had recovered from COVID-19. This chain's CDR3 is CASSKGTGGLYTEAFF. CDR3 nucleotides: TGTGCCAGTAGTAAAGGGACAGGGGGCTTGTACACTGAAGCTTTCTTT.